This T cell receptor beta chain is from a study of shared clonotypes between healthy human individuals. Study at large: Three plates each covered CD4 naive and memory; CD8 naive two, CD8 memory one. Study-wide points: Memory subsets generally showed smaller estimated richness than naive subsets did. Non-shared clonotypes displayed generation probabilities falling below those of clonotypes present in all four donors.

On this clone: Its matching antigen is unknown.

Authors' data handling: In the immunoSEQ data, sequences were junction-only and lacked quality scores, so filtering differed. Method: immunoSEQ multiplex PCR; TCRdb's copy keeps in-frame clones and lacks some. V, J and clone size reflect that table, while D and trimming were determined from the DNA. The sample contains roughly 2,000,000 clones, roughly 95% of which appear only once. V was pared by 3 bases and J by 3 bases, with 7 bases of the junction left unmatched. The CDR3 length is 15 residues. Germline V gene data show CDR1 as SGHRS and CDR2 as YFSETQ. Naive CD8 populations comprised CD45RO-negative cells positively selected for CCR7, excluding terminally differentiated effector memory CD45RA+ cells.

Input material: naive CD8+ T cells from PBMCs. The clonotype originates from a young man in good health. Some clones in this sample may be carry-over from other donors' samples. This chain uses TRBV5-1 with TRBJ1-2; 8 bases match TRBD1. The CDR3 protein is CASSSDRGYHYGYTF. As DNA, the CDR3 is TGCGCCAGCAGCTCTGACAGGGGCTACCACTATGGCTACACCTTC.